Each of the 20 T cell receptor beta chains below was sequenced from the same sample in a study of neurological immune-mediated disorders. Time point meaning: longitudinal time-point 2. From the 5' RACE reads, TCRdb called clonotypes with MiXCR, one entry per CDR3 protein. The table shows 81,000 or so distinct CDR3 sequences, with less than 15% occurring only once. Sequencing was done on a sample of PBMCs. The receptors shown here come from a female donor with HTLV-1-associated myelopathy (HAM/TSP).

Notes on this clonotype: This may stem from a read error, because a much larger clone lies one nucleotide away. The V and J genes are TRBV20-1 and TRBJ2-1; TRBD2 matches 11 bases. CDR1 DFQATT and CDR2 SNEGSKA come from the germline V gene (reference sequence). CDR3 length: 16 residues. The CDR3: CSARDPLAGVSNERFF. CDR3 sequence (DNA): TGCAGTGCTAGGGACCCACTAGCGGGGGTGAGCAATGAGCGGTTCTTC.

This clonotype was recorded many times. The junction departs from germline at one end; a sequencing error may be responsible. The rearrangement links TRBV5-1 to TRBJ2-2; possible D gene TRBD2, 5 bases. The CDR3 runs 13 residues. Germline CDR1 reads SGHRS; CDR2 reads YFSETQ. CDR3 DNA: TGCGCCAGCAGCCCCCCCTCGCCCGGGGAGCCGTTTTTT. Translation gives CASSPPSPGEPFF.

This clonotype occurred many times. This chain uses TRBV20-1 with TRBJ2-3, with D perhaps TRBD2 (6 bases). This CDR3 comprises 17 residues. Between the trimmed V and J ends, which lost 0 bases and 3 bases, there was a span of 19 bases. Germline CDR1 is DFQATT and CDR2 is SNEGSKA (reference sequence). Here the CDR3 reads CSARDPWGTRGTDTQYF. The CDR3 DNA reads TGCAGTGCTAGAGACCCGTGGGGGACTCGCGGTACAGATACGCAGTATTTT.

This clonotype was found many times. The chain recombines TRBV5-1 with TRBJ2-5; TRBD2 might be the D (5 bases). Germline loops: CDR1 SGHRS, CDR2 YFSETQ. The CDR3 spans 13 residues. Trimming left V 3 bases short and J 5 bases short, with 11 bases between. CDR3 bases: TGCGCCAGCAGCTACGGGATTGCGGAGACCCAGTACTTC. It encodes CASSYGIAETQYF. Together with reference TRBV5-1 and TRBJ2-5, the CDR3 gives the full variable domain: KAGVTQTPRYLIKTRGQQVTLSCSPISGHRSVSWYQQTPGQGLQFLFEYFSETQRNKGNFPGRFSGRQFSNSRSEMNVSTLELGDSALYLCASSYGIAETQYFGPGTRLLVL.

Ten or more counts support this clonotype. Here the CDR3 reads CSAAGTLDKQYF. CDR3 sequence (DNA): TGCAGTGCGGCCGGGACACTGGACAAGCAGTACTTC. The V and J genes are TRBV20-1 and TRBJ2-7, with a possible D match to TRBD1 (6 bases). The CDR3 covers 12 residues. V was shortened by 6 bases and J by 8 bases, with 17 bases between the two germline ends. Germline-derived CDR1 and CDR2 are DFQATT and SNEGSKA (reference sequence).

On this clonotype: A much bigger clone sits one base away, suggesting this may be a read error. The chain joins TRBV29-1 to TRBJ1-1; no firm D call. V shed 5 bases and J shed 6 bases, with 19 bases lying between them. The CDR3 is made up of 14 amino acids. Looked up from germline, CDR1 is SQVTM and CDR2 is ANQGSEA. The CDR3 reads CSVRREVGFAEAFF. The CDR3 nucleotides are TGCAGCGTTCGAAGGGAGGTTGGATTCGCTGAAGCTTTCTTT.

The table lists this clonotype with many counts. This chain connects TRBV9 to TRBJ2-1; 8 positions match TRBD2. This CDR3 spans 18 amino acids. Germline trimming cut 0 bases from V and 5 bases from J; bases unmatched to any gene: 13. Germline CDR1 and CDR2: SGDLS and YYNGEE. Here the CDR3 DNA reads TGTGCCAGCAGCGTAGCCCTTTTTACAGGAGCGGGGGACAATGAGCAGTTCTTC. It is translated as CASSVALFTGAGDNEQFF.

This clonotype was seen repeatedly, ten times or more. CDR3 bases: TGTGCCATCAGTGCCTTATGGACTAGCACAGATACGCAGTATTTT. The encoded protein is CAISALWTSTDTQYF. The rearrangement links TRBV10-3 to TRBJ2-3; D is possibly TRBD2 (5 bases). Per the germline V gene, CDR1 is ENHRY and CDR2 is SYGVKD. Trimming took 4 bases from V and 0 from J, leaving 11 bases between them. CDR3 size: 15 residues.

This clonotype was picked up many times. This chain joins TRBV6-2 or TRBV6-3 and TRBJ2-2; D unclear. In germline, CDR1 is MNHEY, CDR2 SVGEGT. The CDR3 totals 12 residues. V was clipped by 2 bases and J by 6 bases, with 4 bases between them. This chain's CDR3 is CASSYPPGELFF. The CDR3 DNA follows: TGTGCCAGCAGTTACCCCCCCGGGGAGCTGTTTTTT.

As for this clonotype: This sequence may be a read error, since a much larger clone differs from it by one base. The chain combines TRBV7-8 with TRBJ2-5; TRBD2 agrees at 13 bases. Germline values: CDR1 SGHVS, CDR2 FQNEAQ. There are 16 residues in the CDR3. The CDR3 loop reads CASSSGLAGVQETHYF. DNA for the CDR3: TGTGCCAGCAGCTCCGGACTAGCGGGGGTCCAAGAGACCCATTACTTC.

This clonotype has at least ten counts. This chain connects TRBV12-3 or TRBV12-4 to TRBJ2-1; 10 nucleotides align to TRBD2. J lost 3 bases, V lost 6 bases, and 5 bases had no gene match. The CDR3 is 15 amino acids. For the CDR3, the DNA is TGTGCCAGCAGCGGAGCGGGGGGGGGCTACAATGAGCAGTTCTTC. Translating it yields CASSGAGGGYNEQFF.

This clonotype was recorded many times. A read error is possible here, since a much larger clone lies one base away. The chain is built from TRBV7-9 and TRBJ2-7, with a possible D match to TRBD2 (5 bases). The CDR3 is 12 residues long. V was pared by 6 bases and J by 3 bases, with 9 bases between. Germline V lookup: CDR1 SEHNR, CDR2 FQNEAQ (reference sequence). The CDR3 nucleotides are TGTGCCAGCAGTGAAGGGAGCTACGAGCAGTACTTC. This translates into CASSEGSYEQYF.

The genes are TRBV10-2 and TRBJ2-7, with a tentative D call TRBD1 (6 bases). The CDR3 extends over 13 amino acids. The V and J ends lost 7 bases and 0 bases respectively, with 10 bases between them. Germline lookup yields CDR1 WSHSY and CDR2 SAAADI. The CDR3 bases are TGCGCCAGCAATGGGGACATCTCCTACGAGCAGTACTTC. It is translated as CASNGDISYEQYF.

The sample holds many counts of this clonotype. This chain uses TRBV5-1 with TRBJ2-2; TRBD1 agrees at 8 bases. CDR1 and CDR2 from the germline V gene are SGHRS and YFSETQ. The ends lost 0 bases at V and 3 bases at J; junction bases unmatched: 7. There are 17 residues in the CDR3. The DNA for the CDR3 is TGCGCCAGCAGCTTGGCCAGACAGGGGACATACACCGGGGAGCTGTTTTTT. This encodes CASSLARQGTYTGELFF.

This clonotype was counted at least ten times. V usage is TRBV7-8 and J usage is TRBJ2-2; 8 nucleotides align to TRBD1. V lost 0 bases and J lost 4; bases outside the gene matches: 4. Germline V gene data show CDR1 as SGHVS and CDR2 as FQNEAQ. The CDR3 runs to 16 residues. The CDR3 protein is CASSLAQGAPTGELFF. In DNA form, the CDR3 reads TGTGCCAGCAGCTTAGCGCAGGGGGCGCCCACCGGGGAGCTGTTTTTT.

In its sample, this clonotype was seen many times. This CDR3 reads CASGRRANIQYF. CDR3 nucleotides: TGTGCCAGCGGGCGGCGGGCTAACATTCAGTACTTC. The gene calls are TRBV28 and TRBJ2-4, with D possibly TRBD2 on 5 matching bases. Germline V gene sequence: CDR1 MDHEN, CDR2 SYDVKM. CDR3 length equals 12 residues. V dropped 8 bases and J dropped 7 bases, with 12 bases sitting between them.

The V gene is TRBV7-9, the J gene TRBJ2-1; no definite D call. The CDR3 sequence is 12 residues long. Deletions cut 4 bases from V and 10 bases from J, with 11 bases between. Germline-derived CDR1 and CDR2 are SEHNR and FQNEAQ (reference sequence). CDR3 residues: CASSWGKGEQFF. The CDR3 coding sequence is TGTGCCAGCAGCTGGGGAAAGGGCGAGCAGTTCTTC.

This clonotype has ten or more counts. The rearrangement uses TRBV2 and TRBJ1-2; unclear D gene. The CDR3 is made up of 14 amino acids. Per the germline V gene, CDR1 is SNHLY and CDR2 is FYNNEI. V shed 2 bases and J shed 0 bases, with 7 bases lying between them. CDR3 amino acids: CASSERASNYGYTF. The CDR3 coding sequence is TGTGCCAGCAGTGAAAGGGCGTCTAACTATGGCTACACCTTC.

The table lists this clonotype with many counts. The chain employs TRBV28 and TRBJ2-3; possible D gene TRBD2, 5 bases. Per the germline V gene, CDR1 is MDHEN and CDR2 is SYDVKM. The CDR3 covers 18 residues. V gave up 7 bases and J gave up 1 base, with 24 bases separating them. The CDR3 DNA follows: TGTGCCAGCATTTTCGGGCACCGGGGTCCTTCTGGCACAGATACGCAGTATTTT. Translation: CASIFGHRGPSGTDTQYF.

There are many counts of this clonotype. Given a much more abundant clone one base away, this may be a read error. CDR3 DNA sequence: TGTGCCAGCAGCTCGTCAGATACGCAGTATTTT. This gives the protein CASSSSDTQYF. The rearrangement uses TRBV5-4 and TRBJ2-3, with unresolved D. Trimming left V 3 bases short and J 4 bases short, with 3 bases between. The CDR3 has 11 residues. Per the germline V gene, CDR1 is SGHNT and CDR2 is YYREEE (reference sequence).